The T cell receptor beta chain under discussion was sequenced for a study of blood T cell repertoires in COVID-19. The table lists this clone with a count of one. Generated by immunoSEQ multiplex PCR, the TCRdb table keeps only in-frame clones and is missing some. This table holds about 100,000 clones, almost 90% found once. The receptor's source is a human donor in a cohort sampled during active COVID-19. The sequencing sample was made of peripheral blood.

The CDR3 sequence is CASSFGTSSTDTQYF. Here the CDR3 DNA reads TGTGCCAGCAGTTTTGGGACTAGCAGCACAGATACGCAGTATTTT. This sequence joins TRBV27 and TRBJ2-3, with 9 bases matching TRBD2. Germline CDR1 and CDR2: MNHEY and SMNVEV (reference sequence). This CDR3 comprises 15 residues. V dropped 3 bases and J dropped 0; count of bases not matched to a gene: 1.